This TCR beta chain appears in the sequencing data of a study of cytomegalovirus exposure and HLA in healthy donors. Study summary: Among some 400 genotyped donors, more than 65% fell in the Caucasian-associated ancestry cluster. Study outcomes and limitations: TCR beta chains associated with HLA were, in a later analysis, more clonally expanded than equally common others. Trimming of TCR beta V- and J-genes showed a link, identified in a later analysis, to a missense DCLRE1C variant.

PCR amplification relied on 60 Vbeta primers (plus 13 Jbeta primers). Here immunoSEQ multiplex PCR was the method, and the copy in TCRdb shows in-frame clones only, minus some. Found here are some 200,000 clones; the top ten clones hold 0.95% to 1.3%. A note on this clone: Its cognate antigen is unknown.

The receptor comes from a girl aged 2 to 10 in good health and CMV-seropositive. The sequencing sample was made of PBMCs.

The CDR3 loop reads CAWSAVGQRNQPQHF. In DNA, the CDR3 is TGTGCCTGGAGTGCTGTTGGACAGCGCAATCAGCCCCAGCATTTT. The chain is built from TRBV30 and TRBJ1-5; D might be TRBD1 (6 bases). The CDR3 runs 15 residues. Per the germline V gene, CDR1 is GTSNPN and CDR2 is SVGIG (reference sequence). Trimming took off 1 base at V and 2 bases at J, with 12 bases between the two ends.